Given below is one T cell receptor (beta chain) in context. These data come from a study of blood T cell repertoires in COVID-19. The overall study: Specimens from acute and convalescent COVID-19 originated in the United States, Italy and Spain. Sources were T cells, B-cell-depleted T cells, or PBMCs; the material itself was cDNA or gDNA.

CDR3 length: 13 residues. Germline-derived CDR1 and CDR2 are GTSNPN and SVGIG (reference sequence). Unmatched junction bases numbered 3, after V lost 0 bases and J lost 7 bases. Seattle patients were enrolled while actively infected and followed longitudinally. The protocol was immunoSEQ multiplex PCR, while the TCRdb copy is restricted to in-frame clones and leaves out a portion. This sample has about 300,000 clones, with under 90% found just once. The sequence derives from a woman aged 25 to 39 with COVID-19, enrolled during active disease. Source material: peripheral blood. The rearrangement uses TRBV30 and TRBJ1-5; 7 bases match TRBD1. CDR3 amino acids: CAWSVQGLQPQHF. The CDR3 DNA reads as TGTGCCTGGAGTGTACAGGGGCTCCAGCCCCAGCATTTT.